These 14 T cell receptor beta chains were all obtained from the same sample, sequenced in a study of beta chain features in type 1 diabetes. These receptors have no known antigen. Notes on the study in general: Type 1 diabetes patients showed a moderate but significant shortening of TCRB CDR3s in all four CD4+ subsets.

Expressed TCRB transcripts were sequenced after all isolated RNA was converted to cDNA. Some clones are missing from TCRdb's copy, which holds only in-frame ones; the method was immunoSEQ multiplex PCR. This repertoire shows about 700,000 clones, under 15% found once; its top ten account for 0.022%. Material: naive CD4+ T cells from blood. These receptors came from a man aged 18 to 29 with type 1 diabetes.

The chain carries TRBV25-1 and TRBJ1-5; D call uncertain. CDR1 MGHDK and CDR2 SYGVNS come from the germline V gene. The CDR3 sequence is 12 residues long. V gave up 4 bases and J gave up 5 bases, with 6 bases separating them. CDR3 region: CASSVGHQPQHF. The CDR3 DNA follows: TGTGCCAGCAGTGTGGGTCATCAGCCCCAGCATTTT.

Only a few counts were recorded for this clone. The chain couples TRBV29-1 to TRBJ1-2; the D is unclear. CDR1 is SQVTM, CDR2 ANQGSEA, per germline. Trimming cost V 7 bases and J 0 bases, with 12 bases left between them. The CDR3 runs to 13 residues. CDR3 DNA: TGCAGCGCCGAACACGAAGCTAACTATGGCTACACCTTC. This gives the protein CSAEHEANYGYTF.

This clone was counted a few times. The CDR3 protein is CASSLIGGGNSYNEQFF. In DNA, the CDR3 is TGTGCCAGCAGCTTAATAGGCGGGGGCAACTCCTACAATGAGCAGTTCTTC. The V call is TRBV7-3, the J call TRBJ2-1; perhaps TRBD2 as D (7 bases). The CDR3 contains 17 residues. The germline V gene encodes CDR1 SGHTA and CDR2 FQGTGA. The V gene lost 1 base and the J gene lost 0 bases, with 13 bases spanning the gap.

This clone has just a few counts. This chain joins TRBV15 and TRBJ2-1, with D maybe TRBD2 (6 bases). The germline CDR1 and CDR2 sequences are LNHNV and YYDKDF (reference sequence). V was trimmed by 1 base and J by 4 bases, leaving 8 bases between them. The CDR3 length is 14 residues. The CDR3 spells CATSRVEGYNEQFF. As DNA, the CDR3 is TGTGCCACCAGCAGAGTGGAGGGGTACAATGAGCAGTTCTTC.

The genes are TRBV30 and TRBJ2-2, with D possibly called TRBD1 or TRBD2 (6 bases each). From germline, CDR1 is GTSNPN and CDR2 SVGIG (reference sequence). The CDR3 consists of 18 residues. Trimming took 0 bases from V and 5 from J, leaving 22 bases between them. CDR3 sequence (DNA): TGTGCCTGGAGTGTACTGTTTGGGGGGCCGTTGGTGACCGGGGAGCTGTTTTTT. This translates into CAWSVLFGGPLVTGELFF.

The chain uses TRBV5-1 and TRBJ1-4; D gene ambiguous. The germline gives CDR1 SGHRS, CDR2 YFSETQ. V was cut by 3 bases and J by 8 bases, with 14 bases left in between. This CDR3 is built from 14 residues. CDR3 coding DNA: TGCGCCAGCAGCTCGGAGGGATTAAGAGAAAAACTGTTTTTT. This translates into CASSSEGLREKLFF.

This CDR3 reads CASSQGQSNNSPLHF. The CDR3 bases are TGTGCCAGCAGCCAGGGACAGTCTAATAATTCACCCCTCCACTTT. The rearrangement links TRBV7-9 to TRBJ1-6; 7 bases are shared with TRBD1. The CDR3 has 15 amino acids. The germline V gene has CDR1 SEHNR and CDR2 FQNEAQ (reference sequence). V shed 5 bases, J shed 5 bases, and the junction held 6 bases outside the gene matches.

For the CDR3, the DNA is TGCGCCAGCAGCTTATCCCCTAGCGGGGGGACGGACATTCAGTACTTC. It specifies CASSLSPSGGTDIQYF. This chain uses TRBV5-1 with TRBJ2-4; 11 bases line up with TRBD2. Germline V gene sequence: CDR1 SGHRS, CDR2 YFSETQ. The trim removed 2 bases at V and 8 bases at J, leaving 9 bases unmatched. CDR3 length equals 16 residues.

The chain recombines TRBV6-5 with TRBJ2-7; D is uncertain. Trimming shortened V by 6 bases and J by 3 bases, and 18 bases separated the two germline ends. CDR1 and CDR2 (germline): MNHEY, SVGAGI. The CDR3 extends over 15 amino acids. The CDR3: CASSQTSALGYEQYF. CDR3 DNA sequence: TGTGCCAGCAGCCAAACTTCAGCGTTGGGCTACGAGCAGTACTTC.

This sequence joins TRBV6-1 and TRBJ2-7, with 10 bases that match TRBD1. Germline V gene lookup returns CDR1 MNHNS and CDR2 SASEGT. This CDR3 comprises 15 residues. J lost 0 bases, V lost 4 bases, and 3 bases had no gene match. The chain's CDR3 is CASSAGQGSSYEQYF. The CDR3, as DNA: TGTGCCAGCAGTGCGGGACAGGGGTCCTCCTACGAGCAGTACTTC.

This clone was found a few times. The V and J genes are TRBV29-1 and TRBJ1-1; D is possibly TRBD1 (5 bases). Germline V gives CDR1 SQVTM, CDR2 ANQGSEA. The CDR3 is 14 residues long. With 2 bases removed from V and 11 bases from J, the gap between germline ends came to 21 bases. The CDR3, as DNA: TGCAGCGTTGAACCCCGGACAAGCCTTATTGGGGCTTTCTTT. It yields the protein CSVEPRTSLIGAFF.

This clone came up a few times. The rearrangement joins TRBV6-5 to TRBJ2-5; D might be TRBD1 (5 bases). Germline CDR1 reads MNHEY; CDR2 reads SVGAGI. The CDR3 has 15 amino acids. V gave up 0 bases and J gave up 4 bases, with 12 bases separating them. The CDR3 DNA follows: TGTGCCAGCAGTTACTCTGTCCGGACATCAGAGACCCAGTACTTC. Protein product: CASSYSVRTSETQYF.

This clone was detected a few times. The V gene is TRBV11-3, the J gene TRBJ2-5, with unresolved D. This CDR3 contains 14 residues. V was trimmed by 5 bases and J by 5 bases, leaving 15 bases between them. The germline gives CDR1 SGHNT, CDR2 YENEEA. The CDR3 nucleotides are TGTGCCAGCAGCCCCCCAAGCCAAGAGGAGACCCAGTACTTC. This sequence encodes CASSPPSQEETQYF.

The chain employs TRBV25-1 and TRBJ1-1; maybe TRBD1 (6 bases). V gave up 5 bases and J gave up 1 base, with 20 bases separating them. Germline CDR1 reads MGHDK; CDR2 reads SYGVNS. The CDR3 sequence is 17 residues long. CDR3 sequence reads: CASSPHLGGSRNTEAFF. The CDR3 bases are TGTGCCAGCAGTCCACACTTAGGGGGGTCTAGGAACACTGAAGCTTTCTTT.